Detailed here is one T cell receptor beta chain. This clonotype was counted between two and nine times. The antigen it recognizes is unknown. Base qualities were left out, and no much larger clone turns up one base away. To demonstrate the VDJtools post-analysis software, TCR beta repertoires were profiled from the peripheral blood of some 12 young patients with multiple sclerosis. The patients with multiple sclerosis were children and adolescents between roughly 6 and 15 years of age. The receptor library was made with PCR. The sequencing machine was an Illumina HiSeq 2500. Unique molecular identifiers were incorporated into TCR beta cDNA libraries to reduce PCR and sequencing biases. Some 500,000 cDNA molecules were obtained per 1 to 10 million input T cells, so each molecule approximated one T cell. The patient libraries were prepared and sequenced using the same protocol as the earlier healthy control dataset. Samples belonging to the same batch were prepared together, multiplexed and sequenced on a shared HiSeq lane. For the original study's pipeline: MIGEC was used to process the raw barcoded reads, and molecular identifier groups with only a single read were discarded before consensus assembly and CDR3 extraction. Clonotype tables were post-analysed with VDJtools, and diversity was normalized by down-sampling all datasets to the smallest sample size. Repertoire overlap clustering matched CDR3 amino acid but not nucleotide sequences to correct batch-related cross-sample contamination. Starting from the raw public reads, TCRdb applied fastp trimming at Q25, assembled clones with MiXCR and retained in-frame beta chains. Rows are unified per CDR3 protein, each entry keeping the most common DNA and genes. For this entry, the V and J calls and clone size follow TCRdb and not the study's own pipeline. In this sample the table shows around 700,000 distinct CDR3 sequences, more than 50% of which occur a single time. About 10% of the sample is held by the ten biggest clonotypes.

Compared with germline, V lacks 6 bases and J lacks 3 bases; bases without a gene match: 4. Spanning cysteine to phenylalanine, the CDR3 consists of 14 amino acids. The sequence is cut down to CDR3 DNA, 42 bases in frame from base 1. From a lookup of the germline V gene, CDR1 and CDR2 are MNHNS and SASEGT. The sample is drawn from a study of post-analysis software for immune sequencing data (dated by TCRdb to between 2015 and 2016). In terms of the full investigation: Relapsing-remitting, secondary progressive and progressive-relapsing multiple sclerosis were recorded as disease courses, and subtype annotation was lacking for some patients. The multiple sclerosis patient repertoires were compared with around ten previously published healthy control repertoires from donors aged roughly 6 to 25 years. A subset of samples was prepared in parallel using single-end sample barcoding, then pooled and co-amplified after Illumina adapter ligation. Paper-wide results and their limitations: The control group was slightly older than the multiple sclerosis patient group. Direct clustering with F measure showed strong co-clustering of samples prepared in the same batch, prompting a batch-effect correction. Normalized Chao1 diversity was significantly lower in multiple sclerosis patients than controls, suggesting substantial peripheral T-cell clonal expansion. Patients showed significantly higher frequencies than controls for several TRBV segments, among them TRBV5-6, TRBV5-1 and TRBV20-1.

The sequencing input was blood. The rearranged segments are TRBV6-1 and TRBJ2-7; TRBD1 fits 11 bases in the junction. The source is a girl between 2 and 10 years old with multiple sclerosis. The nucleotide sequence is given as TGTGCCAGCAGATCGGGACAGGGGGACTACGAGCAGTACTTC. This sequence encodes CASRSGQGDYEQYF.